This TCR beta chain derives from a study of blood T cell repertoires in COVID-19. Study background: Samples representing acute and convalescent COVID-19 were sourced from the United States, Italy and Spain.

For recovered donors of Cohort 3, there were two negative PCRs, clearance, or symptom resolution. The V end lost 6 bases, the J end lost 3 bases, and 15 bases lay between the germline ends. The CDR3 runs 15 residues. The germline V gene has CDR1 LGHDT and CDR2 YNNKEL (reference sequence). In the authors' workflow: Amplification of reference gene primers was used by the study to estimate nucleated cell counts. TCRdb's copy holds only in-frame clones and misses some; the assay was immunoSEQ multiplex PCR. V, J and clone size reflect that table, while D and trimming were determined from the DNA. The table records about 330,000 clones, over 80% of them present only once.

The TCR was taken from a man aged 25-45 years who had recovered from COVID-19. The gene calls are TRBV3-1 (or the pseudogene TRBV3-2) and TRBJ2-1; a possible D gene is TRBD2 (6 bases). Source material: PBMCs or T cells enriched from blood (not recorded which). CDR3 in DNA: TGTGCCAGCAGGAGGGGTAGCGGACTCTACAATGAGCAGTTCTTC. As protein: CASRRGSGLYNEQFF.